The 10 T cell receptor beta chains reported below all come from one sample, sequenced in a study of pediatric ulcerative colitis. Rectal tissue came from one to two pinch biopsies taken at colonoscopy. Assay: immunoSEQ multiplex PCR; the TCRdb copy retains only in-frame clones and omits some. This repertoire shows 35,000 or so clones, 73% found once; its top ten account for about 0.74%. The specimen was gut tissue. The source of these receptors is a boy aged 5 to 17 with moderate ulcerative colitis.

This chain links TRBV7-2 with TRBJ2-1, with a tentative D call TRBD2 (7 bases). In germline, CDR1 is SGHTA, CDR2 FQGNSA. The CDR3 has 17 residues. V gave up 4 bases and J gave up 7 bases, with 23 bases separating them. Here the CDR3 reads CASSSNSGGGGRNEQFF. The DNA of the CDR3 is TGTGCCAGCAGCTCCAACTCCGGGGGCGGGGGAAGGAATGAGCAGTTCTTC.

The J gene is TRBJ2-3, the V gene TRBV18, with 10 bases that match TRBD1. Germline lookup yields CDR1 KGHSH and CDR2 LQKENI. The CDR3 covers 16 residues. The V segment lost 3 bases and the J segment 4 bases; nucleotides outside the gene matches: 7. In DNA form, the CDR3 reads TGTGCCAGCTCACCTCGTCAGGGACAGGGGTCAGATACGCAGTATTTT. It codes for CASSPRQGQGSDTQYF. Complete variable domain (other parts from reference TRBV18 and TRBJ2-3): NAGVMQNPRHLVRRRGQEARLRCSPMKGHSHVYWYRQLPEEGLKFMVYLQKENIIDESGMPKERFSAEFPKEGPSILRIQQVVRGDSAAYFCASSPRQGQGSDTQYFGPGTRLTVL.

This chain joins TRBV10-3 and TRBJ2-1; 8 bases match TRBD1. The CDR3 consists of 17 residues. With 0 bases clipped from V and 2 bases from J, the junction kept 6 bases outside the gene matches. Germline V gives CDR1 ENHRY, CDR2 SYGVKD. The CDR3 nucleotides read TGTGCCATCAGTGAGTCGGAGGCAGGGGGCACCTACAATGAGCAGTTCTTC. Encoded protein: CAISESEAGGTYNEQFF.

This sequence joins TRBV5-8 and TRBJ1-4; D uncertain. This CDR3 is 14 amino acids long. Germline V gene data show CDR1 as SGHTS and CDR2 as YDEGEE. The V and J ends lost 2 bases and 7 bases respectively, with 12 bases between them. The CDR3 DNA reads TGTGCCAGCAGCTTCATATCCGTAGGTGAAAAACTGTTTTTT. Its translation is CASSFISVGEKLFF. Full variable domain (outside the CDR3, taken from reference TRBV5-8 and TRBJ1-4): EAGVTQSPTHLIKTRGQQATLRCSPISGHTSVYWYQQALGLGLQFLLWYDEGEERNRGNFPPRFSGRQFPNYSSELNVNALELEDSALYLCASSFISVGEKLFFGSGTQLSVL.

This rearrangement joins TRBV11-2 to TRBJ1-4, with D uncertain. The germline V and J ends were trimmed by 4 bases and 6 bases, with 12 bases remaining between them. The CDR3 covers 14 residues. Germline assignment: CDR1 SGHAT and CDR2 FQNNGV. The CDR3, as DNA: TGTGCCAGCAGCTATATATCGGTAGATGAAAAACTGTTTTTT. Amino acids: CASSYISVDEKLFF. Drawing the rest from reference TRBV11-2 and TRBJ1-4, the complete variable domain is EAGVAQSPRYKIIEKRQSVAFWCNPISGHATLYWYQQILGQGPKLLIQFQNNGVVDDSQLPKDRFSAERLKGVDSTLKIQPAKLEDSAVYLCASSYISVDEKLFFGSGTQLSVL.

This chain uses TRBV2 with TRBJ2-7; D tentatively reads TRBD1 or TRBD2 (6 bases each). CDR1 SNHLY and CDR2 FYNNEI come from the germline V gene. Trimming cost V 0 bases and J 5 bases, with 8 bases left between them. This CDR3 contains 13 residues. CDR3 nucleotides: TGTGCCAGCAGTGAAGCAGGGGGGAACGAGCAGTACTTC. Protein product: CASSEAGGNEQYF.

V usage is TRBV7-6 and J usage is TRBJ2-7, with TRBD2 identical over 7 bases. The V segment lost 1 base and the J segment 0 bases; nucleotides outside the gene matches: 3. The CDR3 consists of 15 residues. Germline V lookup: CDR1 SGHVS, CDR2 FNYEAQ. CDR3 sequence: CASSLGDYDSYEQYF. The DNA of the CDR3 is TGTGCCAGCAGCTTAGGGGACTACGACTCCTACGAGCAGTACTTC.

This sequence joins TRBV5-1 and TRBJ1-5; 8 bases map to TRBD1. Looked up from germline, CDR1 is SGHRS and CDR2 is YFSETQ. The CDR3 is made up of 16 amino acids. V trimming: 1 base; J trimming: 4 bases; junction bases outside the gene matches: 7. The CDR3 DNA follows: TGCGCCAGCAGCTTGAGGGACAGGAATAGAAATCAGCCCCAGCATTTT. Translated: CASSLRDRNRNQPQHF.

This clone showed up just a few times. The chain uses TRBV30 and TRBJ1-6; TRBD1 might be the D (5 bases). Germline CDR1 GTSNPN, CDR2 SVGIG (reference sequence). Trimming shortened V by 4 bases and J by 5 bases, and 15 bases separated the two germline ends. The CDR3 loop spans 15 amino acids. The CDR3 region is CAWKSPQGDNSPLHF. The CDR3, as DNA: TGTGCCTGGAAATCTCCCCAGGGCGATAATTCACCCCTCCACTTT.

The chain employs TRBV7-9 and TRBJ2-7; perhaps D is TRBD1 or TRBD2 (5 bases each). Germline V gene sequence: CDR1 SEHNR, CDR2 FQNEAQ (reference sequence). The germline V and J ends were trimmed by 2 bases and 1 base, with 15 bases remaining between them. The CDR3 has 16 residues. CDR3 nucleotide sequence: TGTGCCAGCAGCTTACTGGGAGACAGAGTATCCTACGAGCAGTACTTC. This codes for CASSLLGDRVSYEQYF. The whole variable domain, filled in from reference TRBV7-9 and TRBJ2-7, reads DTGVSQNPRHKITKRGQNVTFRCDPISEHNRLYWYRQTLGQGPEFLTYFQNEAQLEKSRLLSDRFSAERPKGSFSTLEIQRTEQGDSAMYLCASSLLGDRVSYEQYFGPGTRLTVT.